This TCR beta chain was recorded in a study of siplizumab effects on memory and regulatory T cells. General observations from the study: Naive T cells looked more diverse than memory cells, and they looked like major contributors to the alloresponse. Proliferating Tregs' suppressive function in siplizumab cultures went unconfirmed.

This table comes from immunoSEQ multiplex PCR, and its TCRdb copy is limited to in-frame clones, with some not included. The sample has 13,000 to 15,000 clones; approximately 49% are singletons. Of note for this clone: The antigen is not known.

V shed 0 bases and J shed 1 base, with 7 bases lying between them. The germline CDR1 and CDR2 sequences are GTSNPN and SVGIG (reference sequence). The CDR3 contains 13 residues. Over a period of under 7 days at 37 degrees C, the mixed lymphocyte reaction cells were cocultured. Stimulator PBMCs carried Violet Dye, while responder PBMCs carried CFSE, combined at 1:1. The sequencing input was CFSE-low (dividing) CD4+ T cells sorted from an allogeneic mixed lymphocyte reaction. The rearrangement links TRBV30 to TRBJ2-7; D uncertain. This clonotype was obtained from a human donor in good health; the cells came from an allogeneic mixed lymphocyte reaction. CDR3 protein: CAWSVGGSYEQYF. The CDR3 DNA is TGTGCCTGGAGTGTAGGCGGTTCCTACGAGCAGTACTTC.